This T cell receptor (beta chain) was recovered during a study of T cell responses to AZD1222 COVID-19 vaccine. The table came from immunoSEQ multiplex PCR; TCRdb's copy has only in-frame clones and leaves some out. The repertoire holds about 140,000 clones, with over 85% as singletons. Per germline, CDR1 LGHNT and CDR2 FRNRAP. The CDR3 is 14 residues long. Deletions cut 6 bases from V and 12 bases from J, with 21 bases between. Material: peripheral blood, obtained 28 days after the second AZD1222 dose. The sequence was obtained from an adult who received the AZD1222 COVID-19 vaccine. The genes are TRBV12-5 and TRBJ2-1; tentative D call: TRBD2 (6 bases). This CDR3 reads CASGPDGFGGRQFF. The CDR3 DNA sequence: TGTGCTAGTGGACCGGACGGCTTCGGGGGTAGGCAGTTCTTC.